Many counts were recorded for the clone carrying this TCR beta chain. Antigen: not known. Researchers amplified the TCR beta CDR3 regions from RNA transcripts. A first-round RT-PCR of the TCR CDR3 used the HTBI primer set. TCRdb passed the multiplex PCR reads through MiXCR, listing each CDR3 protein once. In the table there are 450,000 to 700,000 distinct CDR3 sequences, just over 45% of which are singletons. Losses at the gene ends were 2 bases for V and 6 bases for J; bases not matched to a gene: 7. Germline V gene lookup returns CDR1 LNHNV and CDR2 YYDKDF (reference sequence). This CDR3 has 16 residues. The sample is drawn from a study of T cells in Graves' hyperthyroidism and ophthalmopathy. Study conclusions and caveats: In validation, the model predicted ophthalmopathy. These predictions came a median about 6 months before onset.

Pregnant or lactating patients were excluded, as were those with uncontrolled infection or other autoimmune disease. The TCR comes from an adult woman with Graves' disease, either hyperthyroidism or ophthalmopathy (not recorded which). Input material: peripheral blood or thyroid tissue (not recorded which). This chain links TRBV15 with TRBJ2-2; 9 positions agree with TRBD1. The CDR3 sequence is CATSRPGQGRAGELFF. The CDR3 coding sequence is TGTGCCACCAGCAGACCCGGACAGGGGAGGGCCGGGGAGCTGTTTTTT.